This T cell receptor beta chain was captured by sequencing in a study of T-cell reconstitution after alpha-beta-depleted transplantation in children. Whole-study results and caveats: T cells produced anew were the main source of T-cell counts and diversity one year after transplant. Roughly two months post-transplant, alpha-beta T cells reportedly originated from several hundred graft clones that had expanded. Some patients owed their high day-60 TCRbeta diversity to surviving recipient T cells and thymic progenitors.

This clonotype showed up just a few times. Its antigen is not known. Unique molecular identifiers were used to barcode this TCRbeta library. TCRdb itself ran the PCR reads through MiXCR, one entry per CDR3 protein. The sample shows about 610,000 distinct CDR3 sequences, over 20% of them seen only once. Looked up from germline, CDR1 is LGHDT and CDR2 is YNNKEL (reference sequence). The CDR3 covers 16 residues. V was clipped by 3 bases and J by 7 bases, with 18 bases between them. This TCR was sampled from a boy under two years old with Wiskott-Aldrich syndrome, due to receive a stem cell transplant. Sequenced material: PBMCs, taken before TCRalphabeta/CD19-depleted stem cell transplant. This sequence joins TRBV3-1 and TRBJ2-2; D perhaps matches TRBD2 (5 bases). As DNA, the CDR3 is TGTGCCAGCAGCCAGGGAGTCTTCAGGAAGGTCGGGGAGCTGTTTTTT. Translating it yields CASSQGVFRKVGELFF.